Shown below are 23 T cell receptor beta chains from a single sample sequenced in a study of shared clonotypes between healthy human individuals. Assay: immunoSEQ multiplex PCR; the TCRdb copy retains only in-frame clones and omits some. The sample consists of 640,000 or so clones, approximately 79% of them appearing once. Sequenced: memory CD4+ T cells sorted from blood. Sample subset: CD45RA-negative fraction. These receptors were collected from a woman aged 25 to 39 in good health.

The chain couples TRBV9 to TRBJ2-5, with D maybe TRBD1 (5 bases). Germline V gene lookup returns CDR1 SGDLS and CDR2 YYNGEE. Trimming took 0 bases from V and 4 from J, leaving 13 bases between them. This CDR3 comprises 15 residues. Here the CDR3 DNA reads TGTGCCAGCAGCGTAGGGACGCCAAGGGGAGAGACCCAGTACTTC. Residues: CASSVGTPRGETQYF. Supplemented by reference TRBV9 and TRBJ2-5, the full variable domain reads DSGVTQTPKHLITATGQRVTLRCSPRSGDLSVYWYQQSLDQGLQFLIQYYNGEERAKGNILERFSAQQFPDLHSELNLSSLELGDSALYFCASSVGTPRGETQYFGPGTRLLVL.

The J gene is TRBJ2-1, the V gene TRBV18, with 11 bases lining up with TRBD2. CDR3 length: 21 residues. Germline V gene sequence: CDR1 KGHSH, CDR2 LQKENI. V dropped 0 bases and J dropped 0; count of bases not matched to a gene: 13. CDR3 amino acids: CASSPPGLAGNPGSSYNEQFF. The CDR3 coding sequence is TGTGCCAGCTCACCACCTGGACTAGCGGGTAATCCGGGAAGCTCCTACAATGAGCAGTTCTTC. Full variable domain (outside the CDR3, taken from reference TRBV18 and TRBJ2-1): NAGVMQNPRHLVRRRGQEARLRCSPMKGHSHVYWYRQLPEEGLKFMVYLQKENIIDESGMPKERFSAEFPKEGPSILRIQQVVRGDSAAYFCASSPPGLAGNPGSSYNEQFFGPGTRLTVL.

The chain carries TRBV6-6 and TRBJ1-5; D unresolved. CDR1 MNHNY and CDR2 SVGAGI come from the germline V gene (reference sequence). The CDR3 consists of 13 residues. Deletions cut 0 bases from V and 6 bases from J, with 6 bases between. This chain's CDR3 is CASSYSKGQPQHF. CDR3 in DNA: TGTGCCAGCAGTTACTCGAAAGGTCAGCCCCAGCATTTT.

The rearrangement links TRBV25-1 to TRBJ1-2; 7 bases are a match to TRBD1. Trimming at V came to 1 base and at J to 4 bases, leaving 3 bases not matched to a gene. Germline V CDR1 and CDR2: MGHDK, SYGVNS. CDR3 length: 14 residues. CDR3 sequence (DNA): TGTGCCAGCAGTGAATCAGGGGGTGGCTATGGCTACACCTTC. Its translation is CASSESGGGYGYTF.

The CDR3 nucleotides are TGTGCCAGCAGTGTTCAGGGGAGCACCTCCTACGAGCAGTACTTC. It specifies CASSVQGSTSYEQYF. This chain links TRBV2 with TRBJ2-7; D is possibly TRBD1 (6 bases). The length of the CDR3 is 15 residues. The ends were cut back, 4 bases at V and 0 bases at J, with 13 bases in the middle. Germline V gene lookup returns CDR1 SNHLY and CDR2 FYNNEI.

The chain uses TRBV29-1 and TRBJ2-1; no clear D. CDR1 is SQVTM, CDR2 ANQGSEA, per germline. With 7 bases removed from V and 2 bases from J, the gap between germline ends came to 9 bases. CDR3 length: 12 amino acids. The CDR3 protein is CSAEVTYNEQFF. The CDR3 bases are TGCAGCGCCGAGGTAACCTACAATGAGCAGTTCTTC.

The J gene is TRBJ1-2, the V gene TRBV6-1; no clear D. The CDR3 contains 16 residues. CDR1 MNHNS and CDR2 SASEGT come from the germline V gene. Trimming cost V 1 base and J 0 bases, with 12 bases left between them. DNA of the CDR3: TGTGCCAGCAGTGAAGAGGTCGGGAGGGCTAACTATGGCTACACCTTC. It codes for CASSEEVGRANYGYTF.

This clone has just a few counts. The chain has TRBV11-2 and TRBJ2-7, with D perhaps TRBD1 (5 bases). Deletions cut 2 bases from V and 0 bases from J, with 8 bases between. In germline, CDR1 is SGHAT, CDR2 FQNNGV. The CDR3 runs 14 residues. The CDR3 loop is CASSLQQDSYEQYF. The DNA of the CDR3 is TGTGCCAGCAGCTTACAACAGGACTCCTACGAGCAGTACTTC.

The CDR3, as DNA: TGTGCCAGCAGCCTCCGGACAGTGAACACTGAAGCTTTCTTT. Residues: CASSLRTVNTEAFF. The chain has TRBV7-2 and TRBJ1-1; a possible D gene is TRBD1 (6 bases). The CDR3 has 14 residues. Trimming pared 5 bases from V and 0 bases from J, leaving 10 bases between. Germline V gene sequence: CDR1 SGHTA, CDR2 FQGNSA.

V usage is TRBV10-3 and J usage is TRBJ1-2; D is ambiguous. V was clipped by 3 bases and J by 5 bases, with 10 bases between them. The CDR3 covers 13 residues. The V gene's germline CDR1 is ENHRY and CDR2 SYGVKD. The DNA of the CDR3 is TGTGCCATCAGTGAAAGGGCCGCTTATGGCTACACCTTC. This translates into CAISERAAYGYTF.

This chain uses TRBV28 with TRBJ2-7; D ambiguous. CDR1 is MDHEN, CDR2 SYDVKM, per germline. This CDR3 is built from 12 residues. V was clipped by 10 bases and J by 2 bases, with 12 bases between them. Here the CDR3 DNA reads TGTGCCACCACGGACGCAACCTACGAGCAGTACTTC. Translating gives CATTDATYEQYF.

This chain uses TRBV2 with TRBJ1-4; no clear D gene. Germline assignment: CDR1 SNHLY and CDR2 FYNNEI. V was trimmed by 3 bases and J by 5 bases, leaving 7 bases between them. The CDR3 runs to 13 residues. In DNA, the CDR3 is TGTGCCAGCAGTGACCGGCGCAATGAAAAACTGTTTTTT. Translation: CASSDRRNEKLFF.

To note about this clone: A read error is possible here, since a much larger clone lies one base away. The sample carries other DNA sequences with the same CDR3. The chain combines TRBV5-1 with TRBJ2-3; no clear D. The germline CDR1 and CDR2 sequences are SGHRS and YFSETQ. There are 14 residues in the CDR3. Trimming stripped 2 bases from V and 2 bases from J, with 9 bases between. This CDR3 reads CASSFGTLTDTQYF. In nucleotides, the CDR3 is TGCGCCAGCAGCTTCGGAACCCTCACAGATACGCAGTATTTT.

In DNA, the CDR3 is TGTGCCAGCAGCGGAACGGACGAAGTCACCGGGGAGCTGTTTTTT. It yields the protein CASSGTDEVTGELFF. V and J are TRBV11-3 and TRBJ2-2; no firm D call. From germline, CDR1 is SGHNT and CDR2 YENEEA. Trimming took 5 bases from V and 4 from J, leaving 14 bases between them. The CDR3 is made up of 15 amino acids.

The rearrangement uses TRBV15 and TRBJ1-4, with D unresolved. This CDR3 is 17 amino acids long. V lost 0 bases, J lost 0 bases, and 11 bases lay in between. The germline V gene has CDR1 LNHNV and CDR2 YYDKDF (reference sequence). CDR3 coding DNA: TGTGCCACCAGCAGAGATCTGGTGGGAGCAACTAATGAAAAACTGTTTTTT. It specifies CATSRDLVGATNEKLFF.

CDR3 nucleotides: TGTGCCACCAGAGGGTCCGGGTTGGCCGGGGAGCTGTTTTTT. Encoded protein: CATRGSGLAGELFF. The V and J genes are TRBV19 and TRBJ2-2; D is perhaps TRBD2 (5 bases). V lost 10 bases and J lost 6, with 18 bases in between. The length of the CDR3 is 14 residues. Germline V gene data show CDR1 as LNHDA and CDR2 as SQIVND (reference sequence).

The V call is TRBV28, the J call TRBJ1-5; D remains unclear. The germline gives CDR1 MDHEN, CDR2 SYDVKM. V was trimmed by 3 bases and J by 9 bases, leaving 9 bases between them. The CDR3 covers 12 residues. CDR3 sequence (DNA): TGTGCCAGCAGTTTGGGGTTTAGGCCCCAGCATTTT. The encoded protein is CASSLGFRPQHF.

The rearrangement joins TRBV7-9 to TRBJ2-2, with 15 positions matching TRBD2. This CDR3 is built from 16 residues. In germline, CDR1 is SEHNR, CDR2 FQNEAQ (reference sequence). V trimming: 4 bases; J trimming: 8 bases; junction bases outside the gene matches: 5. The CDR3 loop reads CASSSGLAGGRGELFF. CDR3 nucleotide sequence: TGTGCCAGCAGCTCCGGACTAGCGGGAGGGCGAGGGGAGCTGTTTTTT.

This clone is a singleton in its sample. In DNA form, the CDR3 reads TGTGCCAGCAGCTTGTTAGATAATTCACCCCTCCACTTT. Amino acids: CASSLLDNSPLHF. The chain employs TRBV11-2 and TRBJ1-6, with no clear D. CDR3 length: 13 residues. The germline gives CDR1 SGHAT, CDR2 FQNNGV. The V end was cut by 3 bases, the J end by 5 bases, with 5 bases between.

This clone was counted between two and nine times. This rearrangement joins TRBV4-2 to TRBJ2-7, with D hard to call. Germline V gene sequence: CDR1 LGHNA, CDR2 YNFKEQ. V was cut by 0 bases and J by 4 bases, with 7 bases left in between. CDR3 length: 13 residues. In DNA form, the CDR3 reads TGTGCCAGCAGCCAAGAAAGAAGGTACGAGCAGTACTTC. Amino acid sequence: CASSQERRYEQYF.

The J gene is TRBJ2-1, the V gene TRBV4-2; 12 bases line up with TRBD2. The CDR3 runs to 16 residues. Unmatched junction bases numbered 9, after V lost 4 bases and J lost 8 bases. Germline lookup yields CDR1 LGHNA and CDR2 YNFKEQ. The CDR3: CASSPLLTSGSYEQFF. The CDR3 DNA sequence: TGTGCCAGCAGCCCACTCTTGACTAGCGGGAGCTATGAGCAGTTCTTC.

In its sample, this clone was seen a few times. The chain combines TRBV19 with TRBJ1-4, with 9 bases that match TRBD1. V shed 3 bases, J shed 2 bases, and the junction held 7 bases outside the gene matches. The germline V gene encodes CDR1 LNHDA and CDR2 SQIVND (reference sequence). This CDR3 has 17 residues. The CDR3: CASSIPTGGHTNEKLFF. The CDR3 bases are TGTGCCAGTAGTATTCCGACAGGGGGACACACTAATGAAAAACTGTTTTTT.

This clone was seen just once. Distinct nucleotide sequences in the sample also encode this CDR3. The V gene is TRBV28, the J gene TRBJ2-7; D perhaps matches TRBD1 (5 bases). V lost 6 bases to trimming and J lost 0 bases, with 15 bases between them. Germline lookup yields CDR1 MDHEN and CDR2 SYDVKM. The CDR3 has 15 residues. CDR3 nucleotides: TGTGCCAGCAGCCGTCGACAGAGGAGCTCCTACGAGCAGTACTTC. It yields the protein CASSRRQRSSYEQYF.